This T cell receptor beta chain was recorded in a study of beta chain features in type 1 diabetes. Using CD45RO/CCR7/CD25/CD127/CD95/CD27, CD4+ naive, central memory, regulatory and stem cell-like memory cells were sorted. Worth noting for this clone: Its antigen is still unknown.

What was sequenced were expressed TCRB transcripts, since all of the isolated RNA had been reverse transcribed. The study sequenced naive, central memory and regulatory T cell samples to an average of about 3.5 million reads. Sequencing used immunoSEQ multiplex PCR; TCRdb keeps in-frame clones, though not all of them. The sample yields about 270,000 clones, roughly 14% seen once. Study-level findings and limits: Shortening of TCRB CDR3s, moderate but significant, appeared in all four CD4+ subsets of Type 1 diabetes patients. The naive, central memory and Treg TCRB repertoires showed an apparent similarity that was greater among patients than among healthy donors.

V lost 3 bases, J lost 0 bases, and 12 bases lay in between. There are 16 residues in the CDR3. Germline V CDR1 and CDR2: LNHDA, SQIVND (reference sequence). The chain employs TRBV19 and TRBJ1-5, with unresolved D. The receptor's source is a woman in her thirties or forties in good health. The sequenced sample consisted of naive CD4+ T cells from blood. The CDR3 DNA sequence: TGTGCCAGTAGTATTCCGTCTGCTACTAGCAATCAGCCCCAGCATTTT. The encoded protein is CASSIPSATSNQPQHF.